Each of the 7 T cell receptor beta chains below was sequenced from the same sample in a study of CD8 T cells in Susac syndrome. After extraction with the RNeasy kit, roughly 0.45 to 1 ug of the RNA was reverse transcribed using random hexamers. Using its own MiXCR run on the immunoSEQ multiplex PCR reads, TCRdb lists one record per CDR3 protein. The data hold 55,000 to 85,000 distinct CDR3 sequences, with 96% observed a single time. The sample taken for sequencing was CD4+ T cells from PBMCs. The receptor source for this set is a human donor with multiple sclerosis.

This clonotype showed up just once. The rearrangement uses TRBV5-1 and TRBJ1-1, with 7 bases matching TRBD1. Germline CDR1 is SGHRS and CDR2 is YFSETQ. The ends lost 4 bases at V and 1 base at J; junction bases unmatched: 4. This CDR3 region has 14 residues. Here the CDR3 reads CASSPGTENTEAFF. CDR3 nucleotides: TGCGCCAGCAGCCCGGGGACAGAGAACACTGAAGCTTTCTTT.

This chain joins TRBV7-9 and TRBJ2-1, with 10 bases fitting TRBD2. With V trimmed by 5 bases and J by 6 bases, 4 bases remained unmatched. The germline V gene encodes CDR1 SEHNR and CDR2 FQNEAQ (reference sequence). The CDR3 length is 14 residues. This chain's CDR3 is CASSEGLAFNEQFF. CDR3 DNA: TGTGCCAGCAGCGAGGGACTAGCGTTCAATGAGCAGTTCTTC.

V and J are TRBV7-9 and TRBJ1-3; the D is unclear. This CDR3 region has 13 residues. The germline V and J ends were trimmed by 0 bases and 7 bases, with 7 bases remaining between them. Germline loops: CDR1 SEHNR, CDR2 FQNEAQ (reference sequence). The CDR3 reads CASSLALQNTIYF. CDR3 sequence (DNA): TGTGCCAGCAGCTTAGCGCTTCAGAACACCATATATTTT.

The gene calls are TRBV3-1 and TRBJ1-4; D call uncertain. The germline CDR1 and CDR2 sequences are LGHDT and YNNKEL (reference sequence). This CDR3 contains 15 residues. The germline V and J ends were trimmed by 0 bases and 7 bases, with 12 bases remaining between them. The CDR3 sequence: CASSQDMVGGEKLFF. DNA of the CDR3: TGTGCCAGCAGCCAAGATATGGTAGGAGGTGAAAAACTGTTTTTT.

The V call is TRBV6-2 or TRBV6-3, the J call TRBJ2-7; TRBD2 aligns across 9 bases. This CDR3 has 15 amino acids. The germline gives CDR1 MNHEY, CDR2 SVGEGT. The trim removed 2 bases at V and 4 bases at J, leaving 6 bases unmatched. The CDR3 nucleotides read TGTGCCAGCAGTTACGAGCGGGGGGCAGGATACGAGCAGTACTTC. This translates into CASSYERGAGYEQYF.

This chain joins TRBV6-5 and TRBJ2-1; TRBD1 matches at 9 bases. With V trimmed by 6 bases and J by 9 bases, 9 bases remained unmatched. Germline CDR1 and CDR2: MNHEY and SVGAGI. The CDR3 is 14 amino acids. The CDR3 bases are TGTGCCAGCAGCATCGGGACAGGGTTTCGTGAGCAGTTCTTC. Protein: CASSIGTGFREQFF.

The chain employs TRBV5-1 and TRBJ1-1; the D is unclear. The CDR3 has 15 residues. CDR1 and CDR2 (germline): SGHRS, YFSETQ. V was pared by 4 bases and J by 0 bases, with 13 bases between. This CDR3 is CASSPSATVNTEAFF. CDR3 coding DNA: TGCGCCAGCAGCCCGTCGGCGACGGTGAACACTGAAGCTTTCTTT.